This TCR beta chain was identified during a study of cytomegalovirus exposure and HLA in healthy donors. Study observations and caveats: It was only CMV serostatus that was available as immune exposure information. A missense DCLRE1C variant was associated with V- and J-gene trimming of TCR beta chains in a later analysis, and an independent cohort replicated the association. The later analysis indicated that the majority of CMV-associated TCR beta chains appeared HLA-restricted.

The PCR contained 60 Vbeta and 13 Jbeta primers. The method was immunoSEQ multiplex PCR; TCRdb's version includes in-frame clones alone and lacks a portion of them. The sample includes roughly 76,000 clones. With 4 bases removed from V and 3 bases from J, the gap between germline ends came to 13 bases. Germline V lookup: CDR1 SGHTA, CDR2 FQGNSA. CDR3 length: 15 amino acids. Concerning this clone: Its antigen is currently unknown.

This chain joins TRBV7-2 and TRBJ1-3, with TRBD1 as a possible D gene (5 bases). Material: PBMCs. The clonotype was recovered from a female donor in good health and CMV-seropositive. The CDR3: CASSWGGTDGNTIYF. In nucleotides, the CDR3 is TGTGCCAGCAGCTGGGGGGGGACGGATGGAAACACCATATATTTT. The full variable domain, in which reference TRBV7-2 and TRBJ1-3 provide the parts outside the CDR3, is GAGVSQSPSNKVTEKGKDVELRCDPISGHTALYWYRQSLGQGLEFLIYFQGNSAPDKSGLPSDRFSAERTGGSVSTLTIQRTQQEDSAVYLCASSWGGTDGNTIYFGEGSWLTVV.